The source of this T cell receptor beta chain is a study of T-cell memory formation after mild COVID-19 (dated by TCRdb to the early 2020s). A note on the overall study: TCR sequence clusters from the two donors were largely donor specific. T-cell clones expanding and contracting after mild COVID-19 in two donors were tracked by longitudinal TCRalpha and TCRbeta repertoire sequencing. Two young, previously healthy adult volunteers made up the cohort, one male and one female. Overall study results and their limits: The study covered only a couple of mild cases, and larger cohorts including severe cases with pre-infection samples were considered necessary. SARS-CoV-2 specificity of the second-wave clones peaking on day 37 was not confirmed. Some responding clones were detected in pre-infection memory, suggesting pre-existing cross-reactive memory T cells joined the SARS-CoV-2 response. Contracting CD4+ clones were located mainly in the CM and EM memory subsets, whereas CD8+ clones were found to be enriched in EMRA. Clones contracting from day 15 to 85 had balanced CD4/CD8 phenotypes, while a second wave expanding from day 15 to 37 was biased towards CD4+.

This clonotype was seen a few times. Its antigen is currently not known. No base qualities exist here, and no much larger clone lies one base off it. Ficoll-Paque density gradient centrifugation was the method used to isolate PBMCs. The cysteine opens and the phenylalanine closes a CDR3 of 16 amino acids. The only DNA kept is the CDR3, 48 bases in frame from the first base. CDR1 and CDR2 are read off the germline V gene (reference sequence) as WNHNN and SYGVQD. V is trimmed back by 0 bases and J by 1 base, and the junction contains 2 bases that no gene match accounts for. These reads were obtained on an Illumina NovaSeq 6000. TCRalpha and TCRbeta cDNA libraries were built by 5'RACE with constant-segment primers, adding sample barcodes and unique molecular identifiers. Trizol reagent was used to extract RNA from every sample. Libraries were amplified in two PCR steps, with a second sample barcode and Illumina TruSeq adapters added in the second step. Libraries were sequenced on an Illumina NovaSeq with 2 x 150 bp paired-end reads. For the original study's pipeline: With migec v1.2.7, reads were demultiplexed and then collapsed into UMI-guided consensus sequences. Using mixcr v2.1.11, UMI consensuses were aligned to TRA and TRB V and J templates and then assembled into clonotypes. Clonotypes were classified as expanded or contracted when called significant by both edgeR and NoisET, with noise models trained on biological replicates. edgeR calls used a false discovery rate-adjusted p below 0.01 and a log2 fold-change threshold of 1. As an exploratory analysis of dynamics, PCA with hierarchical clustering was applied to max-normalized trajectories of the 1000 most abundant clonotypes. Separately sequenced CD4+ and CD8+ repertoires were used to assign the CD4 or CD8 phenotype of responding clones. TCRdb passed the public sequencing reads through fastp at Q25 and MiXCR, retaining productive beta sequences. Entries are consolidated by CDR3 protein sequence, retaining the most common genes and DNA. The V and J calls here are based on TCRdb, not the publication. This sample holds roughly 200,000 distinct CDR3 sequences; around 9.5% were observed only once. The biggest ten clones account for 3.5% to 4% of the sample.

The V gene is TRBV10-1 and the J gene is TRBJ2-2; a stretch of 7 junction bases matches TRBD1. The TCR was taken from a man aged 18 to 29 who had mild COVID-19 (a few samples of this study predate the infection). The sample titles of this study are shuffled in the database, so cell type and time point are left out; the donor was told from shared clones. Sequenced input: PBMCs or a T cell subset sorted from them (not recorded which). For the CDR3, the sequence is CASSESWTGNTGELFF. Read as DNA, the sequence is TGCGCCAGCAGTGAGTCGTGGACAGGGAACACCGGGGAGCTGTTTTTT.